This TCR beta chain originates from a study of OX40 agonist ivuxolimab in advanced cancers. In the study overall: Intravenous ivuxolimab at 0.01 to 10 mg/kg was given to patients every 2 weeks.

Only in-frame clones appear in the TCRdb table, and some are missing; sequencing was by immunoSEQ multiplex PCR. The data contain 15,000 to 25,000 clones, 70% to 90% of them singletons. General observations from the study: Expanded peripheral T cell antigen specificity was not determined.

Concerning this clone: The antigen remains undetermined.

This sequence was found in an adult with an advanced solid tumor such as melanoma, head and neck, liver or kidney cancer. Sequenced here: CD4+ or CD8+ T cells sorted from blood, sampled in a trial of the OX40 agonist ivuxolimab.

This CDR3 is CASSARDLFSGNTGELFF. The CDR3 bases are TGTGCCAGCAGCGCTAGAGATCTATTTAGCGGGAACACCGGGGAGCTGTTTTTT. This chain connects TRBV9 to TRBJ2-2; D possibly corresponds to TRBD2 (6 bases). Germline V CDR1 and CDR2: SGDLS, YYNGEE. The V end was cut by 3 bases, the J end by 1 base, with 19 bases between. The length of the CDR3 is 18 residues.